Listed below are T cell receptor beta chains from one sample, sequenced in a study of control samples from healthy donors and cancer patients. TCRdb keeps only in-frame clones here, not all; method: immunoSEQ multiplex PCR. Found here are about 41,000 clones, roughly 94% of them singletons; the top ten hold approximately 24%. The sequenced sample consisted of blood. The receptors derive from a man aged 60-69 years in good health. CDR3s leave out the opening cysteine and the closing phenylalanine or tryptophan. Clone sizes are given selectively: once, few, many, or a class where the clone is expanded.

clone_size	v_call	cdr3_aa
few	TRBV27	ASSFRRSTGVLYNEQF
-	TRBV5-4	ASSAAGTGVDYGYT
-	TRBV14	ASSHRVMGEQY
-	TRBV2	ASHLGLATYEQY
-	TRBV18	ASSQITRQSEQY
once	TRBV1	TSSQPSRGPGEQY
-	TRBV29-1	SVVVEWRETQY
-	TRBV7-9	ASSWDSHTDTQY
-	TRBV11-2	ASSYSPGAGYT
-	TRBV3-1/TRBV3-2	ASSQVGRWETQY
-	TRBV28	ASSLTYTGLAGVLAKNIQY
-	TRBV6-4	ASSDSMAGDTQY
once	TRBV29-1	SVPTGDNQPQH
-	TRBV27	ASSLIGSATNEKLF
-	TRBV29-1	SVESTSYNEQF
-	TRBV19	ASSIVPVGNSPLH
-	TRBV9	ASSRAGGYTDTQY
once	TRBV29-1	SVVWGGNTEAF
-	TRBV11-2	ASSFTGQKNIQY
-	TRBV25-1	ASNLAGVVNEQF
-	TRBV15	ATSRDLVGEQY
-	TRBV12-3/TRBV12-4	ASSLLSNTEAF
-	TRBV4-1	ASSRFGSGTGNEKLF
once	TRBV7-3	ASSGRDGTNTGELF
-	TRBV11-3	ASSLGGLAQNIQY
-	TRBV18	ASSLMRTGENSPLH
once	TRBV18	ASSPVLAGAETQY
-	TRBV2	ASRARTGLNYGYT
once	TRBV19	ASSTDLANEQF
-	TRBV7-3	ASSPRGLTGGATDTQY
-	TRBV2	ASSEGADYGYT
-	TRBV3-1/TRBV3-2	ASSQIQETQY
-	TRBV5-1	ASSLGQGNEQF
-	TRBV27	ASSRVQGETQY
-	TRBV11-2	ASSLLRDPYEQY
-	TRBV7-2	ASSLGTSGFEQF
-	TRBV7-8	ASSLVDGTETYEQY
once	TRBV7-8	ASSIEDEQF
few	TRBV12-3/TRBV12-4	ASSLGGRDEQY
-	TRBV6-1	ASSEVRNSPLH
-	TRBV25-1	ASSDYSRDRGYEQY
once	TRBV10-2	ASSEVAGTGPYEQY
-	TRBV18	ASSPLLTSGSENEQF
-	TRBV28	ASSPGTSGRAGTDTQY
-	TRBV5-1	ASSQLQGNEQY
once	TRBV11-3	ASSLRGQGGYEQY
-	TRBV10-3	AISPAGGDTEAF
-	TRBV2	ASSGERQDTQY
-	TRBV18	ASSPLGGRNIQY
-	TRBV10-1	ASSESGVSLHEQF
-	TRBV5-1	ASSLPELQIHSETQY
-	TRBV28	ASRFSPAESSYEQY
-	TRBV19	ASSIITGIGQPQH
-	TRBV12-3/TRBV12-4	ASSNRDHEQY
-	TRBV21-1	ASSKKAPPQH
few	TRBV14	ASSQLIMDYGYT
-	TRBV25-1	ASSAPGRNTIY
-	TRBV19	ASSPSPTFKNSPLH